Listed here are 14 T cell receptor beta chains from one sample, sequenced in a study of T cell responses to AZD1222 COVID-19 vaccine. Assay: immunoSEQ multiplex PCR; the TCRdb copy retains only in-frame clones and omits some. The data show some 110,000 clones, 80% to 90% seen once. The sample consisted of peripheral blood, taken on day 0 of MenACWY control vaccination. The receptor source for this set is an adult in good health.

The V call is TRBV10-2, the J call TRBJ2-4, with 10 bases identical to TRBD1. The CDR3 covers 14 residues. V shed 5 bases, J shed 9 bases, and the junction held 7 bases outside the gene matches. CDR1 WSHSY and CDR2 SAAADI come from the germline V gene. Here the CDR3 reads CASSSRDRGGIQYF. In DNA, the CDR3 is TGCGCCAGCAGTTCCCGGGACAGGGGTGGCATTCAGTACTTC.

V gene TRBV24-1 combines with J gene TRBJ1-2; unclear D gene. V was clipped by 0 bases and J by 6 bases, with 13 bases between them. The germline V gene has CDR1 KGHDR and CDR2 SFDVKD. CDR3 length: 15 residues. The CDR3 sequence is CATSDLPVGIDGYTF. The CDR3 DNA reads as TGTGCCACCAGTGATTTGCCCGTAGGGATCGATGGCTACACCTTC.

The V gene is TRBV6-5, the J gene TRBJ2-2, with unresolved D. The germline V and J ends were trimmed by 5 bases and 3 bases, with 10 bases remaining between them. The germline CDR1 and CDR2 sequences are MNHEY and SVGAGI. The CDR3 extends over 14 amino acids. The CDR3 loop is CASSPLGDTGELFF. CDR3 coding DNA: TGTGCCAGCAGTCCCCTCGGCGACACCGGGGAGCTGTTTTTT.

The chain employs TRBV14 and TRBJ2-5, with D perhaps being TRBD1 or TRBD2 (6 bases each). Germline V gene sequence: CDR1 SGHDN, CDR2 FVKESK. This CDR3 contains 13 residues. The V end lost 5 bases, the J end lost 4 bases, and 11 bases lay between the germline ends. The CDR3 loop is CASSKQGGETQYF. CDR3 sequence (DNA): TGTGCCAGCAGCAAACAGGGAGGAGAGACCCAGTACTTC.

The chain recombines TRBV5-6 with TRBJ1-2; D call uncertain. This CDR3 has 12 residues. Trimming left V 4 bases short and J 9 bases short, with 13 bases between. Germline V gene lookup returns CDR1 SGHDT and CDR2 YYEEEE. This CDR3 reads CASSQTRERYTF. As DNA, the CDR3 is TGTGCCAGCAGCCAAACACGGGAACGCTACACCTTC. Drawing the rest from reference TRBV5-6 and TRBJ1-2, the complete variable domain is DAGVTQSPTHLIKTRGQQVTLRCSPKSGHDTVSWYQQALGQGPQFIFQYYEEEERQRGNFPDRFSGHQFPNYSSELNVNALLLGDSALYLCASSQTRERYTFGSGTRLTVV.

The CDR3, as DNA: TGTGCCAGCAGCAGGAGATTTAGCTATGGCTACACCTTC. The encoded protein is CASSRRFSYGYTF. This rearrangement joins TRBV7-8 to TRBJ1-2; no clear D gene. Germline CDR1 is SGHVS and CDR2 is FQNEAQ. This CDR3 has 13 amino acids. Trimming left V 5 bases short and J 4 bases short, with 11 bases between. The full variable domain, with the rest looked up from reference TRBV7-8 and TRBJ1-2, is GAGVSQSPRYKVAKRGQDVALRCDPISGHVSLFWYQQALGQGPEFLTYFQNEAQLDKSGLPSDRFFAERPEGSVSTLKIQRTQQEDSAVYLCASSRRFSYGYTFGSGTRLTVV.

The table lists this clone with a count of one. J is TRBJ2-5 and V is TRBV27; TRBD1 aligns across 7 bases. This CDR3 has 17 amino acids. Germline V gives CDR1 MNHEY, CDR2 SMNVEV (reference sequence). Trimming took 3 bases from V and 0 from J; bases not matched to a gene: 10. The CDR3 sequence is CASSLGFGRGYQETQYF. The CDR3 DNA is TGTGCCAGCAGTTTGGGATTTGGCAGGGGGTACCAAGAGACCCAGTACTTC.

This sequence joins TRBV2 and TRBJ1-5, with D possibly being TRBD1 (6 bases). The germline CDR1 and CDR2 sequences are SNHLY and FYNNEI. The CDR3 runs to 14 residues. The ends were cut back, 2 bases at V and 7 bases at J, with 12 bases in the middle. The CDR3 reads CASSELGARQPQHF. CDR3 nucleotide sequence: TGTGCCAGCAGTGAACTGGGGGCGAGGCAGCCCCAGCATTTT.

The chain couples TRBV6-6 to TRBJ2-7; D is ambiguous. Germline V gives CDR1 MNHNY, CDR2 SVGAGI (reference sequence). V was cut by 7 bases and J by 3 bases, with 13 bases left in between. The CDR3 is 13 residues long. The CDR3 sequence: CASKDTVLYEQYF. The CDR3 bases are TGTGCCAGCAAGGATACGGTCCTCTACGAGCAGTACTTC.

CDR3 in amino acids: CASSMGSFNYGYTF. In nucleotides, the CDR3 is TGTGCCAGTAGTATGGGGAGCTTCAACTATGGCTACACCTTC. The chain joins TRBV19 to TRBJ1-2; no clear D gene. Germline V gives CDR1 LNHDA, CDR2 SQIVND (reference sequence). The ends were cut back, 3 bases at V and 2 bases at J, with 10 bases in the middle. This CDR3 is built from 14 residues. Supplemented by reference TRBV19 and TRBJ1-2, the full variable domain reads DGGITQSPKYLFRKEGQNVTLSCEQNLNHDAMYWYRQDPGQGLRLIYYSQIVNDFQKGDIAEGYSVSREKKESFPLTVTSAQKNPTAFYLCASSMGSFNYGYTFGSGTRLTVV.

The chain carries TRBV28 and TRBJ2-2, with D unresolved. Germline V gene data show CDR1 as MDHEN and CDR2 as SYDVKM. Trimming took off 5 bases at V and 4 bases at J, with 8 bases between the two ends. The CDR3 is 13 amino acids. The CDR3 DNA sequence: TGTGCCAGCAGTACACAAGCCACCGGGGAGCTGTTTTTT. Residues: CASSTQATGELFF.

The V call is TRBV6-1, the J call TRBJ1-4; no clear D. Germline V lookup: CDR1 MNHNS, CDR2 SASEGT. Between the trimmed V and J ends, which lost 1 base and 11 bases, there was a span of 11 bases. The CDR3 loop spans 13 amino acids. The CDR3 DNA follows: TGTGCCAGCAGTGAAGAATCCGGGAGTAAACTGTTTTTT. Translating gives CASSEESGSKLFF.

This chain links TRBV7-2 with TRBJ2-7, with D possibly being TRBD2 (6 bases). V was shortened by 0 bases and J by 5 bases, with 14 bases between the two germline ends. The CDR3 totals 15 residues. CDR1 SGHTA and CDR2 FQGNSA come from the germline V gene. CDR3 in amino acids: CASSLAFVAAHEQYF. CDR3 coding DNA: TGTGCCAGCAGCTTAGCCTTCGTAGCGGCCCACGAGCAGTACTTC. Full variable domain (outside the CDR3, taken from reference TRBV7-2 and TRBJ2-7): GAGVSQSPSNKVTEKGKDVELRCDPISGHTALYWYRQSLGQGLEFLIYFQGNSAPDKSGLPSDRFSAERTGGSVSTLTIQRTQQEDSAVYLCASSLAFVAAHEQYFGPGTRLTVT.

This clone has only a few counts. The chain carries TRBV11-3 and TRBJ2-1; 16 bases line up with TRBD2. The CDR3 has 17 residues. With V trimmed by 5 bases and J by 10 bases, 11 bases remained unmatched. Germline-derived CDR1 and CDR2 are SGHNT and YENEEA. CDR3 sequence: CASSPGTSGGAQGEQFF. CDR3 in DNA: TGTGCCAGCAGCCCCGGGACTAGCGGGGGGGCCCAGGGAGAGCAGTTCTTC.